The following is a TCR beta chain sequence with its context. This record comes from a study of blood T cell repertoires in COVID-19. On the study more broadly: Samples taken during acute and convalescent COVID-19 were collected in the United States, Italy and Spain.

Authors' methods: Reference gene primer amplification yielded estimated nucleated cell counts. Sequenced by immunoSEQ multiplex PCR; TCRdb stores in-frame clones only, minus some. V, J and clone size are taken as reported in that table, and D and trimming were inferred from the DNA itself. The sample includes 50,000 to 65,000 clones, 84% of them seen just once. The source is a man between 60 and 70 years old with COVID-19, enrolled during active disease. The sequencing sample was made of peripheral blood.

The DNA for the CDR3 is TGTGCCAGCAGCACAGGGAAGCGCGATGAGCAGTTCTTC. Encoded protein: CASSTGKRDEQFF. The chain is built from TRBV5-6 and TRBJ2-1, with D possibly matching TRBD1 (6 bases). The CDR3 consists of 13 residues. Germline V gene sequence: CDR1 SGHDT, CDR2 YYEEEE. V lost 4 bases and J 8 bases, leaving 13 bases between the germline ends.